This TCR beta chain was retrieved from a study of CD8 T cells in ankylosing spondylitis (dated by TCRdb to between 2016 and 2019). About the investigation overall: The study profiled T cell receptor beta repertoires in healthy donors and ankylosing spondylitis patients to find disease-linked TCR variants. The whole study cohort included over a hundred healthy donors and around 24 ankylosing spondylitis patients. Samples of peripheral blood were taken, and for ankylosing spondylitis patients, synovial fluid was collected as well.

The table lists this clonotype with a few counts. The clone's antigen remains unknown. No per-base quality is available; no much larger clone lies one base away. Sequencing was carried out with an Illumina HiSeq 2500. TCR beta libraries were prepared by quantitative 5'-RACE with molecular barcodes. The source study handled its data this way. A new computational method, built on a probabilistic model of VDJ rearrangement, was used to identify disease-linked TCR variants. TCRdb reprocessing: public reads trimmed at Q25 with fastp, clones called with MiXCR, in-frame beta chains kept. When rows share a CDR3 protein, they turn into one entry using the most common DNA and genes. The V and J calls, along with clone size, are taken from TCRdb and not from the paper's own processing. The sample table holds approximately 300,000 distinct CDR3 sequences, of which under 8.5% were seen once. About 14% of the sample rests with the top ten.

CDR1 MDHEN and CDR2 SYDVKM were looked up in the germline V gene. The V and J ends are trimmed by 5 bases and 8 bases, leaving 19 bases between them. The CDR3, cysteine through phenylalanine, is 15 amino acids long. Of all the DNA, just the CDR3 is kept, 45 bases in frame from base 1. Broad study findings and their caveats: Significant enrichment of the disease-linked clones was reported in matched synovial fluid samples from ankylosing spondylitis patients. Blood from ankylosing spondylitis patients appeared to be characterized by a TCR beta motif composed of eight highly homologous amino acid variants. In peripheral blood, the disease-linked clones were found at relatively low frequencies and had a CD8+ phenotype. Some of the motif variants had been reported before in the synovial fluid and blood of reactive arthritis patients, a finding that suggests common disease-initiation mechanisms.

The specimen sequenced was blood, either unsorted or a sorted T cell fraction (not recorded which). This receptor was identified in a male donor with ankylosing spondylitis. Recombination connected TRBV28 to TRBJ2-1, with TRBD2 as a weak D call on 6 bases. This receptor carries the CDR3 CASSLPTGVLDEQFF. The bases are TGTGCCAGCAGTCTGCCAACGGGAGTTTTGGATGAGCAGTTCTTC.